A single sample is the source of the 8 T cell receptor beta chains below, sequenced in a study of CD8+ T cells in alopecia areata. Sequencing templates came from extracted RNA that was reverse transcribed into cDNA. The protocol was immunoSEQ multiplex PCR, while the TCRdb copy is restricted to in-frame clones and leaves out a portion. The data hold about 120,000 clones, with around 60% observed a single time. Specified treatment: oral pan-JAK inhibitor, 5-10 mg twice daily. Specimen: CD4+ T cells sorted from blood, collected at week 4, from a patient treated with tofacitinib. Source of these receptors: a human donor with alopecia areata.

This chain connects TRBV30 to TRBJ1-2, with 7 bases identical to TRBD1. The V and J ends lost 0 bases and 8 bases, in that order; junction bases with no gene match: 9. The CDR3 consists of 14 residues. In germline, CDR1 is GTSNPN, CDR2 SVGIG (reference sequence). CDR3 amino acids: CAWSVKGGGGGYTF. The CDR3, as DNA: TGTGCCTGGAGTGTCAAAGGGGGCGGAGGAGGCTACACCTTC.

This chain uses TRBV2 with TRBJ2-2, with 10 bases identical to TRBD1. CDR1 and CDR2 (germline): SNHLY, FYNNEI. The CDR3 spans 15 residues. V was pared by 5 bases and J by 5 bases, with 5 bases of the junction left unmatched. The CDR3 here is CASSRTGGNTGELFF. CDR3 nucleotides: TGTGCCAGCAGTAGGACAGGGGGAAATACCGGGGAGCTGTTTTTT.

The J gene is TRBJ2-2, the V gene TRBV27; D is uncertain. Trimming left V 4 bases short and J 7 bases short, with 7 bases between. This CDR3 is 12 amino acids long. Germline-derived CDR1 and CDR2 are MNHEY and SMNVEV (reference sequence). CDR3 in DNA: TGTGCCAGCAGTTCCCGCGGCGGGGAGCTGTTTTTT. Protein product: CASSSRGGELFF.

The rearrangement uses TRBV7-9 and TRBJ2-7; D might be TRBD1 (5 bases). Trimming cost V 1 base and J 5 bases, with 12 bases left between them. Germline CDR1 reads SEHNR; CDR2 reads FQNEAQ (reference sequence). The CDR3 totals 14 residues. CDR3 bases: TGTGCCAGCAGCTTAGGGGGCCTCCTCGACGAGCAGTACTTC. As protein: CASSLGGLLDEQYF.

This sequence joins TRBV10-3 and TRBJ1-2; a weak D match, TRBD1 (5 bases). V lost 2 bases and J lost 11, with 15 bases in between. CDR1 and CDR2 (germline): ENHRY, SYGVKD. The CDR3 has 13 amino acids. CDR3 in DNA: TGTGCCATCAGTGAGATGGCAGGGTCGGAATACACCTTC. This translates into CAISEMAGSEYTF.

The rearrangement joins TRBV27 to TRBJ2-1; D not certain. The CDR3 totals 14 residues. V was shortened by 7 bases and J by 6 bases, with 16 bases between the two germline ends. Looked up from germline, CDR1 is MNHEY and CDR2 is SMNVEV (reference sequence). In nucleotides, the CDR3 is TGTGCCAGCAAGCTTGGAAGAACGTCCAATGAGCAGTTCTTC. This gives the protein CASKLGRTSNEQFF.

The chain has TRBV27 and TRBJ1-1; D call uncertain. Trimming removed 5 bases at V and 1 base at J, with 11 bases between. This CDR3 has 14 amino acids. Germline CDR1 and CDR2: MNHEY and SMNVEV (reference sequence). The CDR3, as DNA: TGTGCCAGCAGTAGGAGCAGGTCGAACACTGAAGCTTTCTTT. It encodes CASSRSRSNTEAFF.

The chain combines TRBV27 with TRBJ2-2, with D possibly being TRBD2 (6 bases). Germline values: CDR1 MNHEY, CDR2 SMNVEV (reference sequence). CDR3 length equals 14 residues. Trimming took off 5 bases at V and 6 bases at J, with 13 bases between the two ends. The chain's CDR3 is CASSPRPGAGELFF. CDR3 nucleotide sequence: TGTGCCAGCAGTCCGAGGCCGGGGGCCGGGGAGCTGTTTTTT.